These 3 T cell receptor beta chains were all obtained from the same sample, sequenced in a study of T cell changes during pregnancy in multiple sclerosis. The assay was immunoSEQ multiplex PCR, and TCRdb's table has in-frame clones only and misses some. This repertoire shows 50,000 to 60,000 clones, 85% to 95% found once; its top ten account for 3.6%. The sample in question was peripheral blood, obtained after pregnancy. The origin of the receptors is a female donor in good health, enrolled as a control in a pregnancy study.

The rearrangement joins TRBV19 to TRBJ1-2; 7 bases match TRBD1. The V gene end was trimmed by 1 base and the J gene end by 7 bases; junction bases not matched to a gene: 9. The CDR3 totals 15 residues. The germline gives CDR1 LNHDA, CDR2 SQIVND (reference sequence). This CDR3 reads CASSIVDRVGGGYTF. As DNA, the CDR3 is TGTGCCAGTAGTATAGTCGACAGGGTCGGGGGTGGCTACACCTTC.

This rearrangement joins TRBV7-6 to TRBJ2-1, with 11 nucleotides matching TRBD2. This CDR3 comprises 17 residues. Germline V gene data show CDR1 as SGHVS and CDR2 as FNYEAQ. V trimming: 5 bases; J trimming: 1 base; junction bases outside the gene matches: 7. Here the CDR3 reads CASSLRLAGFSYNEQFF. CDR3 bases: TGTGCCAGCAGCCTACGACTAGCGGGGTTTTCCTACAATGAGCAGTTCTTC.

The CDR3 loop is CSVVTQGFSGNTIYF. The CDR3 DNA reads as TGCAGCGTGGTCACACAGGGGTTCTCTGGAAACACCATATATTTT. The genes are TRBV29-1 and TRBJ1-3; 7 bases match TRBD1. Unmatched junction bases numbered 8, after V lost 6 bases and J lost 0 bases. The CDR3 is 15 residues long. Germline V gene sequence: CDR1 SQVTM, CDR2 ANQGSEA.